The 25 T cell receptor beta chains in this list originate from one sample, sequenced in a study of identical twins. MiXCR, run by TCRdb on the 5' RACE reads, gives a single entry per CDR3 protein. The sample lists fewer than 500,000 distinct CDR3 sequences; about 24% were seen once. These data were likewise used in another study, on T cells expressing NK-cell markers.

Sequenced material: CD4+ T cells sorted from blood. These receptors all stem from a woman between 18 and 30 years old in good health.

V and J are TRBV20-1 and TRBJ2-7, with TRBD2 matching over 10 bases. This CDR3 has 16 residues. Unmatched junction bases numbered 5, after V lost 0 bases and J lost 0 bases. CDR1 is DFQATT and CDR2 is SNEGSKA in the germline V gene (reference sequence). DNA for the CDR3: TGCAGTGCTAGAGATGGGCTAGCGGGGGCCTCCTACGAGCAGTACTTC. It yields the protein CSARDGLAGASYEQYF.

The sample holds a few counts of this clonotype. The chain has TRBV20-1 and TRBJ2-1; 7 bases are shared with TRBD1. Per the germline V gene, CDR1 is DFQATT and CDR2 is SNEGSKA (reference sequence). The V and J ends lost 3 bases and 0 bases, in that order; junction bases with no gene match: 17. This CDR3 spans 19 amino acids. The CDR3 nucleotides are TGCAGTGCTAGGGGGGACAGAGTACGAGACAGAGTCTCCTACAATGAGCAGTTCTTC. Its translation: CSARGDRVRDRVSYNEQFF.

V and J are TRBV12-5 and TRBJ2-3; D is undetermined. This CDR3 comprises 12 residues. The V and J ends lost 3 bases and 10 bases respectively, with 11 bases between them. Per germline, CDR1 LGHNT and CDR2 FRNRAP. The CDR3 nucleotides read TGTGCTAGTGGTTTAAACACAAATGCGCAGTATTTT. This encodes CASGLNTNAQYF.

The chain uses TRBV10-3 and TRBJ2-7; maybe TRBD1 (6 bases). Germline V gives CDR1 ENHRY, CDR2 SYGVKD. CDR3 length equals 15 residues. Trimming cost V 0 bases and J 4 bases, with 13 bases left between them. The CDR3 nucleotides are TGTGCCATCAGTGAGTCGGGGGCCCGTAGGTACGAGCAGTACTTC. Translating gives CAISESGARRYEQYF.

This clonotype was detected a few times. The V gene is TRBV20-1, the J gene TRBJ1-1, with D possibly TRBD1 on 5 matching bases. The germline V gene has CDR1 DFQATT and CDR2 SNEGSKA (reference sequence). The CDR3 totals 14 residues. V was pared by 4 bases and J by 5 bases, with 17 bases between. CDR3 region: CSATAQGSGTEAFF. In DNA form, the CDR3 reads TGCAGTGCTACCGCTCAGGGTTCCGGGACTGAAGCTTTCTTT.

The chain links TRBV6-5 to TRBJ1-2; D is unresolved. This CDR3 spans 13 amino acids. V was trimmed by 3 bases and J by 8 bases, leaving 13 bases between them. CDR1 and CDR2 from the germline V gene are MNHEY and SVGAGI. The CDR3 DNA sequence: TGTGCCAGCAGTTATAGGGCCGGAAGGGGCTACACCTTC. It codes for CASSYRAGRGYTF.

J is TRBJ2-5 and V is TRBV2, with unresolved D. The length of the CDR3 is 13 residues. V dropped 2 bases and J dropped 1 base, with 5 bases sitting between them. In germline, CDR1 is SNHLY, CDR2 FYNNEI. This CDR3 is CASSELIQETQYF. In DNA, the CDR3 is TGTGCCAGCAGTGAACTGATCCAAGAGACCCAGTACTTC.

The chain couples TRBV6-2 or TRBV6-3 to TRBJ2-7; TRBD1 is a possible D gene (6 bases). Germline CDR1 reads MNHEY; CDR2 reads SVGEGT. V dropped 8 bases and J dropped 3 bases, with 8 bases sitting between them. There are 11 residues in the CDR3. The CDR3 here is CASGTIYEQYF. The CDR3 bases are TGTGCCAGCGGGACAATCTACGAGCAGTACTTC.

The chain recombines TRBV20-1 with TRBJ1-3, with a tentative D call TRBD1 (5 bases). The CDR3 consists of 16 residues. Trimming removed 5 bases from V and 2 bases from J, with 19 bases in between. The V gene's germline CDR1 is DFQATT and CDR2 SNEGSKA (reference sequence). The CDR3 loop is CSASRPGGLAGNTIYF. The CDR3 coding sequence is TGCAGTGCTTCCCGACCCGGGGGTTTAGCTGGAAACACCATATATTTT.

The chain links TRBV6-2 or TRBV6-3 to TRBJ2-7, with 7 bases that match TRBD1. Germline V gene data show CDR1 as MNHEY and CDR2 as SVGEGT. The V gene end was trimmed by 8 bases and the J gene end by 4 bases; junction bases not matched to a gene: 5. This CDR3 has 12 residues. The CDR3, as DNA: TGTGCCAGCGAGGCCAGGGGGTACGAGCAGTACTTC. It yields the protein CASEARGYEQYF.

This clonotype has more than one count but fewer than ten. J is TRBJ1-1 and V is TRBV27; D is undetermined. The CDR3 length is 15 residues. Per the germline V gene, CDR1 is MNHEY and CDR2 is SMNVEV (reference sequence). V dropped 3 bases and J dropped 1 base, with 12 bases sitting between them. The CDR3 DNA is TGTGCCAGCAGTTTGACGCCGAGTGGGAACACTGAAGCTTTCTTT. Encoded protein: CASSLTPSGNTEAFF.

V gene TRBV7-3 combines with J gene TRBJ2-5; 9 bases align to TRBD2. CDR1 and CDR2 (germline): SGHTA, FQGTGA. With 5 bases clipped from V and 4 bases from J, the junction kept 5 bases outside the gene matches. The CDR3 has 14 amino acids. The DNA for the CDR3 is TGTGCCAGCAGCGAACGAGCGGGGGGAGAGACCCAGTACTTC. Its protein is CASSERAGGETQYF.

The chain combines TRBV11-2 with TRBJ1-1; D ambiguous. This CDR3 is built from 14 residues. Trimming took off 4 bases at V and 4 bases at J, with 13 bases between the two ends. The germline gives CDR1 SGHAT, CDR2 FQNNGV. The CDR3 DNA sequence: TGTGCCAGCAGCTCTTGGACCATTCCCACTGAAGCTTTCTTT. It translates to CASSSWTIPTEAFF.

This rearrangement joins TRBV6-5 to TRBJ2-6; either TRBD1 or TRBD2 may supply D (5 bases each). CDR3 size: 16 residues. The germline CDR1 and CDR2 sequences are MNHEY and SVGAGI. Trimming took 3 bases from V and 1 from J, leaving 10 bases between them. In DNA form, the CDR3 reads TGTGCCAGCAGTTATAGGGGAGCATCTGGGGCCAACGTCCTGACTTTC. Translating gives CASSYRGASGANVLTF.

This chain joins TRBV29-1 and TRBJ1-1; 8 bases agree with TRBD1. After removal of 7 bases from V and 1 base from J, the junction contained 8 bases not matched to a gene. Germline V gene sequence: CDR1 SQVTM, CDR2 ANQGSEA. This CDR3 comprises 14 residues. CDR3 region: CSARQGTSNTEAFF. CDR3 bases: TGCAGCGCGCGACAGGGGACTTCGAACACTGAAGCTTTCTTT.

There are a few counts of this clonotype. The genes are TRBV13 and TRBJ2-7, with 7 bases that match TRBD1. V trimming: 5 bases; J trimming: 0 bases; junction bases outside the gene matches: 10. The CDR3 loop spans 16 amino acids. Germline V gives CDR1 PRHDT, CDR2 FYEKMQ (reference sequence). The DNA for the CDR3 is TGTGCCAGCAGCGTACAGGGGCCAAGTAGCTCCTACGAGCAGTACTTC. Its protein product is CASSVQGPSSSYEQYF.

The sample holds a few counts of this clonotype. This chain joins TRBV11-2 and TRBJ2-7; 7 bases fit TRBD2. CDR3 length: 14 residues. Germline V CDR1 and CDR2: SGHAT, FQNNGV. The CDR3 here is CAVNGGRNFYEQYF. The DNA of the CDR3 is TGTGCTGTTAACGGGGGGAGGAACTTCTACGAGCAGTACTTC.

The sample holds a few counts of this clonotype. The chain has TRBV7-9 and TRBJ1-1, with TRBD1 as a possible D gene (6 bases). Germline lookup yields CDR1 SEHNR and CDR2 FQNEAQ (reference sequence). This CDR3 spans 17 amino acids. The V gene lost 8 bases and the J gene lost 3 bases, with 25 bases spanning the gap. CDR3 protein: CASVKGGLSKIYTEAFF. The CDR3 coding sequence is TGTGCCAGCGTAAAGGGGGGACTAAGTAAGATTTACACTGAAGCTTTCTTT. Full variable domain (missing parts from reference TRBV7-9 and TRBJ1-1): DTGVSQNPRHKITKRGQNVTFRCDPISEHNRLYWYRQTLGQGPEFLTYFQNEAQLEKSRLLSDRFSAERPKGSFSTLEIQRTEQGDSAMYLCASVKGGLSKIYTEAFFGQGTRLTVV.

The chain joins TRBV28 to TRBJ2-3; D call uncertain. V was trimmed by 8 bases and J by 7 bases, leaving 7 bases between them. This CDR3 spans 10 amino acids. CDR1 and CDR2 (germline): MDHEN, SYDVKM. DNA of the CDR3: TGTGCCAGCGGCCAATATACGCAGTATTTT. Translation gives CASGQYTQYF.

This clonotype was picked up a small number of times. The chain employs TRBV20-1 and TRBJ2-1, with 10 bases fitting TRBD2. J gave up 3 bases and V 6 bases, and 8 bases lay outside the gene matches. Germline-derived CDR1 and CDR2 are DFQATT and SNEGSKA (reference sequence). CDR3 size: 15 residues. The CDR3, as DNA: TGCAGTGCGAGTAGCGGGAGGTGGAACTACAATGAGCAGTTCTTC. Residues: CSASSGRWNYNEQFF.

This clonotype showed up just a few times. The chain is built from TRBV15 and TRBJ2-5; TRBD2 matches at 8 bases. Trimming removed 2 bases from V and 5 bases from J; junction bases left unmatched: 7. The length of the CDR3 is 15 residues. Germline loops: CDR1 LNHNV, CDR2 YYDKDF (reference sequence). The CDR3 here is CATSRLAGEGETQYF. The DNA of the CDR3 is TGTGCCACCAGCAGACTAGCGGGTGAGGGGGAGACCCAGTACTTC.

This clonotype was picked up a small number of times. The DNA for the CDR3 is TGCAGTGCTAGAGTCCGGGGGGAGTCAGATACGCAGTATTTT. Protein sequence: CSARVRGESDTQYF. V and J are TRBV20-1 and TRBJ2-3; 7 bases map to TRBD2. The germline gives CDR1 DFQATT, CDR2 SNEGSKA (reference sequence). The CDR3 is 14 amino acids. Trimming at V came to 1 base and at J to 4 bases, leaving 5 bases not matched to a gene.

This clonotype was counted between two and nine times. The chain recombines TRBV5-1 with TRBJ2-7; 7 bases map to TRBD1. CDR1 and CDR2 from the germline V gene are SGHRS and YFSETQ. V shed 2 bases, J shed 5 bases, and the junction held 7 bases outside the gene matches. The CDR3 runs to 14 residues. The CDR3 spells CASSLGDRVDEQYF. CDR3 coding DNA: TGCGCCAGCAGCTTAGGAGACAGGGTGGACGAGCAGTACTTC. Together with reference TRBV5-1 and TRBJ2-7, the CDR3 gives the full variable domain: KAGVTQTPRYLIKTRGQQVTLSCSPISGHRSVSWYQQTPGQGLQFLFEYFSETQRNKGNFPGRFSGRQFSNSRSEMNVSTLELGDSALYLCASSLGDRVDEQYFGPGTRLTVT.

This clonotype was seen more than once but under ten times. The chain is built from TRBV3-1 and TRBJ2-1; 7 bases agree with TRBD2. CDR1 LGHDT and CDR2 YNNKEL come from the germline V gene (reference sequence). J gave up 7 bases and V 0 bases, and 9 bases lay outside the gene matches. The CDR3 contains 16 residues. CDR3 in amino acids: CASSQDLARGENEQFF. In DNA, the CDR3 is TGTGCCAGCAGCCAAGATCTGGCCCGGGGGGAGAATGAGCAGTTCTTC.

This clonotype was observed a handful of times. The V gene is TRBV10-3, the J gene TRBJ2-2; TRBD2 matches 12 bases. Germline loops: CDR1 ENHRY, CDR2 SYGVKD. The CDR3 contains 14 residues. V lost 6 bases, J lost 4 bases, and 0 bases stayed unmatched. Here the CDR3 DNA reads TGTGCCATCAGGACTAGCGGGAGCACCGGGGAGCTGTTTTTT. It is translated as CAIRTSGSTGELFF.